Sequencing of this TCR beta chain was carried out in a study of T cell changes during pregnancy in multiple sclerosis. Measured with immunoSEQ multiplex PCR; TCRdb has only the in-frame clones, and not every one. This sample has almost 65,000 clones; about 90% occur once, and the top ten carry approximately 2.3%. This CDR3 is built from 15 residues. V lost 4 bases and J lost 2, with 13 bases in between. Germline V gene lookup returns CDR1 SEHNR and CDR2 FQNEAQ (reference sequence). The receptor was derived from a female donor with multiple sclerosis, enrolled in a pregnancy study. The gene calls are TRBV7-9 and TRBJ2-3; tentatively, D is TRBD2 (6 bases). Material: peripheral blood, obtained in the first trimester of pregnancy. The CDR3 sequence: CASSSRGEPTDTQYF. In nucleotides, the CDR3 is TGTGCCAGCAGCTCTCGCGGGGAGCCCACAGATACGCAGTATTTT.